Listed here are 27 T cell receptor beta chains from one sample, sequenced in a study of blood T cells in healthy people across ages. PCR was performed a second time for roughly 7 to 11 cycles using a sample-barcoded 5' primer and a J-beta primer mix. TCRdb reprocessed the 5' RACE reads via MiXCR and lists one record per CDR3 protein. The sample holds fewer than 2 million distinct CDR3 sequences, approximately 40% seen once. Sequences were obtained from blood. The source is a human donor in good health.

A few counts support this clonotype. This chain joins TRBV3-1 and TRBJ1-2; 9 bases agree with TRBD1. Looked up from germline, CDR1 is LGHDT and CDR2 is YNNKEL (reference sequence). The CDR3 has 16 residues. The V gene end was trimmed by 1 base and the J gene end by 8 bases; junction bases not matched to a gene: 11. The CDR3 sequence is CASSQVEGQGIIGYTF. CDR3 nucleotides: TGTGCCAGCAGCCAAGTGGAAGGACAGGGGATAATCGGCTACACCTTC.

This clonotype was counted between two and nine times. This chain uses TRBV3-1 with TRBJ1-2, with D unclear. Trimming pared 4 bases from V and 8 bases from J, leaving 11 bases between. CDR3 length equals 12 residues. The germline V gene has CDR1 LGHDT and CDR2 YNNKEL (reference sequence). The CDR3 nucleotides are TGTGCCAGCAGCCGAGGACGTCGGGGCTACACCTTC. This codes for CASSRGRRGYTF.

The chain employs TRBV3-1 and TRBJ2-4; no definite D call. CDR1 is LGHDT and CDR2 is YNNKEL in the germline V gene (reference sequence). The CDR3 consists of 14 residues. Trimming removed 2 bases from V and 7 bases from J, with 12 bases in between. The CDR3 DNA reads TGTGCCAGCAGCCAACTCGGACCCAGGAACATTCAGTACTTC. It yields the protein CASSQLGPRNIQYF.

The rearrangement links TRBV7-9 to TRBJ2-1; D may be TRBD1 (6 bases). The CDR3 has 14 residues. The germline CDR1 and CDR2 sequences are SEHNR and FQNEAQ (reference sequence). Deletions cut 6 bases from V and 13 bases from J, with 22 bases between. CDR3 residues: CASSLGTREETQFF. CDR3 coding DNA: TGTGCCAGCAGTCTAGGGACAAGGGAAGAGACCCAGTTCTTC.

As to this clonotype: A read error may produce the germline difference seen at one junction end. The chain joins TRBV12-3 or TRBV12-4 to TRBJ2-7; 10 nucleotides line up with TRBD1. Near its end, the DNA agrees better with TRBJ2-5, so the J call may be wrong. The CDR3 consists of 16 residues. CDR3 region: CASSHPGQGLQGTQYF. The CDR3, as DNA: TGTGCCAGCAGTCATCCGGGACAGGGGCTCCAAGGGACCCAGTACTTC.

This clonotype was detected only a few times. The J gene is TRBJ2-5, the V gene TRBV7-3; 7 bases map to TRBD1. CDR1 and CDR2 (germline): SGHTA, FQGTGA. This CDR3 spans 15 amino acids. V trimming: 4 bases; J trimming: 2 bases; junction bases outside the gene matches: 7. CDR3 in amino acids: CASSYLGTAQETQYF. In nucleotides, the CDR3 is TGTGCCAGCAGCTACCTCGGGACAGCACAAGAGACCCAGTACTTC.

The rearrangement uses TRBV7-9 and TRBJ1-1, with 7 bases that match TRBD1. This CDR3 has 12 amino acids. Germline lookup yields CDR1 SEHNR and CDR2 FQNEAQ (reference sequence). Trimming cost V 7 bases and J 8 bases; bases outside gene matches: 7. CDR3 DNA sequence: TGTGCCAGCAAACTCGGGACAGAAGAAGCTTTCTTT. Translating gives CASKLGTEEAFF.

This clonotype was seen more than once but under ten times. CDR3 nucleotides: TGTGCCAGCAGCTCAGGGACAGTACGGGCCTATGGCTACACCTTC. This translates into CASSSGTVRAYGYTF. The chain uses TRBV7-9 and TRBJ1-2; 7 bases match TRBD1. V was clipped by 4 bases and J by 4 bases; unmatched bases: 9. In germline, CDR1 is SEHNR, CDR2 FQNEAQ (reference sequence). The CDR3 is 15 residues long.

The CDR3 region is CATSGGDGSSYNEQFF. CDR3 DNA: TGTGCCACCAGTGGAGGGGACGGAAGCTCCTACAATGAGCAGTTCTTC. V and J are TRBV24-1 and TRBJ2-1; D could derive from TRBD1 or TRBD2 (5 bases each). V gave up 5 bases and J gave up 0 bases, with 13 bases separating them. There are 16 residues in the CDR3. Germline CDR1 reads KGHDR; CDR2 reads SFDVKD.

This chain links TRBV5-6 with TRBJ2-5; no clear D. The CDR3 runs to 15 residues. Deletions cut 1 base from V and 1 base from J, with 11 bases between. CDR1 and CDR2 from the germline V gene are SGHDT and YYEEEE. For the CDR3, the DNA is TGTGCCAGCAGCTTGACCCTTGCGAGCCAAGAGACCCAGTACTTC. Protein: CASSLTLASQETQYF.

The J gene is TRBJ1-6, the V gene TRBV7-9; D is uncertain. Germline loops: CDR1 SEHNR, CDR2 FQNEAQ (reference sequence). This CDR3 is built from 16 residues. V was cut by 4 bases and J by 10 bases, with 20 bases left in between. The CDR3 reads CASSSSQLPGDSPLHF. The CDR3 DNA follows: TGTGCCAGCAGCTCGTCGCAGTTACCAGGAGACTCACCCCTCCACTTT. Complete variable domain (other parts from reference TRBV7-9 and TRBJ1-6): DTGVSQNPRHKITKRGQNVTFRCDPISEHNRLYWYRQTLGQGPEFLTYFQNEAQLEKSRLLSDRFSAERPKGSFSTLEIQRTEQGDSAMYLCASSSSQLPGDSPLHFGNGTRLTVT.

CDR3 sequence reads: CATSVGGSTYEQYF. CDR3 sequence (DNA): TGTGCCACCAGTGTCGGAGGGAGTACCTACGAGCAGTACTTC. V gene TRBV24-1 combines with J gene TRBJ2-4, with D perhaps TRBD2 (6 bases). Matching the DNA end better, TRBJ2-7 makes the J call doubtful. Germline V gene data show CDR1 as KGHDR and CDR2 as SFDVKD. CDR3 length equals 14 residues.

This clonotype has a handful of counts. The chain couples TRBV6-1 to TRBJ1-5; 7 bases align to TRBD1. CDR3 length: 16 residues. V shed 5 bases, J shed 0 bases, and the junction held 7 bases outside the gene matches. Germline CDR1 is MNHNS and CDR2 is SASEGT. The CDR3 DNA sequence: TGTGCCAGCAGTCCATCGGGACAGCATAGCAATCAGCCCCAGCATTTT. It yields the protein CASSPSGQHSNQPQHF.

This clonotype was detected ten times or more. The rearrangement uses TRBV6-4 and TRBJ2-3, with TRBD2 identical over 9 bases. Germline V CDR1 and CDR2: MRHNA, SNTAGT. The CDR3 runs 14 residues. J lost 5 bases, V lost 4 bases, and 4 bases had no gene match. The CDR3 nucleotides read TGTGCCAGCAGTGTCCCAGCGGGGGGAGATACGCAGTATTTT. It specifies CASSVPAGGDTQYF.

V usage is TRBV12-3 or TRBV12-4 and J usage is TRBJ2-5; D possibly corresponds to TRBD1 (6 bases). CDR3 size: 14 residues. Deletions cut 3 bases from V and 5 bases from J, with 13 bases between. CDR3 in DNA: TGTGCCAGCAGTTTTGGACAGCGAGGGGAGACCCAGTACTTC. It translates to CASSFGQRGETQYF.

This clonotype came up many times. The chain recombines TRBV12-3 or TRBV12-4 with TRBJ2-1; perhaps TRBD2 as D (5 bases). The CDR3 is 12 amino acids. V was cut by 7 bases and J by 8 bases, with 12 bases left in between. CDR3 sequence reads: CASTGDWDEQFF. CDR3 nucleotide sequence: TGTGCCAGCACCGGGGATTGGGATGAGCAGTTCTTC.

This clonotype has just one count. The gene calls are TRBV20-1 and TRBJ2-1, with D possibly being TRBD1 or TRBD2 (5 bases each). Germline V gene lookup returns CDR1 DFQATT and CDR2 SNEGSKA (reference sequence). The CDR3 covers 16 residues. The CDR3 is CSARGSPGTPNWEQFF. The CDR3, as DNA: TGCAGCGCTCGGGGTTCTCCCGGGACCCCTAACTGGGAGCAGTTCTTC.

V and J are TRBV7-9 and TRBJ2-7; TRBD2 matches at 9 bases. V was clipped by 4 bases and J by 0 bases; unmatched bases: 4. CDR3 size: 15 residues. CDR1 SEHNR and CDR2 FQNEAQ come from the germline V gene (reference sequence). This chain's CDR3 is CASSSSSGASYEQYF. Here the CDR3 DNA reads TGTGCCAGCAGCTCGTCTAGCGGGGCCTCCTACGAGCAGTACTTC.

In this sample, this clonotype turned up a few times. The chain carries TRBV11-2 and TRBJ1-6; the D is unclear. With 4 bases removed from V and 9 bases from J, the gap between germline ends came to 10 bases. CDR3 length: 13 amino acids. Germline V lookup: CDR1 SGHAT, CDR2 FQNNGV. In nucleotides, the CDR3 is TGTGCCAGCAGCTCCACGCGGGGTTCACCCCTCCACTTT. It codes for CASSSTRGSPLHF. The full variable domain, completed using reference TRBV11-2 and TRBJ1-6, is EAGVAQSPRYKIIEKRQSVAFWCNPISGHATLYWYQQILGQGPKLLIQFQNNGVVDDSQLPKDRFSAERLKGVDSTLKIQPAKLEDSAVYLCASSSTRGSPLHFGNGTRLTVT.

The chain employs TRBV7-9 and TRBJ1-5, with no clear D. V shed 0 bases and J shed 2 bases, with 14 bases lying between them. Germline CDR1 and CDR2: SEHNR and FQNEAQ (reference sequence). This CDR3 spans 17 amino acids. CDR3 region: CASSLAGPGRGNQPQHF. The CDR3 coding sequence is TGTGCCAGCAGCTTAGCGGGTCCGGGTAGAGGCAATCAGCCCCAGCATTTT.

The table lists this clonotype with many counts. The chain recombines TRBV7-9 with TRBJ2-7; no clear D. Trimming took 4 bases from V and 3 from J, leaving 13 bases between them. Per germline, CDR1 SEHNR and CDR2 FQNEAQ (reference sequence). This CDR3 has 14 residues. The CDR3 bases are TGTGCCAGCAGCTCAAGACCACAAGACTACGAGCAGTACTTC. This translates into CASSSRPQDYEQYF.

This clonotype was seen a few times. This chain uses TRBV25-1 with TRBJ2-5; D not certain. Matching the DNA end better, TRBJ2-7 makes the J call doubtful. There are 13 residues in the CDR3. In germline, CDR1 is MGHDK, CDR2 SYGVNS. The CDR3 is CASSRILHYEQYF. CDR3 nucleotide sequence: TGTGCCAGCAGTCGAATCTTGCATTACGAGCAGTACTTC.

The chain combines TRBV12-3 or TRBV12-4 with TRBJ2-7; perhaps D is TRBD1 or TRBD2 (5 bases each). V was trimmed by 0 bases and J by 2 bases, leaving 17 bases between them. This CDR3 is built from 17 residues. The CDR3 DNA reads as TGTGCCAGCAGTTTAGCTAACACCGGGACGGGACCCTACGAGCAGTACTTC. Protein sequence: CASSLANTGTGPYEQYF.

The chain carries TRBV9 and TRBJ1-2; D is unclear. This CDR3 is 13 amino acids long. CDR1 and CDR2 from the germline V gene are SGDLS and YYNGEE. The V end was cut by 0 bases, the J end by 3 bases, with 6 bases between. Here the CDR3 reads CASSVEDHYGYTF. Here the CDR3 DNA reads TGTGCCAGCAGCGTAGAGGACCACTATGGCTACACCTTC.

The genes are TRBV7-2 and TRBJ1-5, with no clear D. This CDR3 is built from 17 residues. Germline CDR1 and CDR2: SGHTA and FQGNSA. Trimming took 2 bases from V and 0 from J, leaving 14 bases between them. The CDR3 DNA reads as TGTGCCAGCAGCTTAATGAGTCGACCGAATAGCAATCAGCCCCAGCATTTT. This gives the protein CASSLMSRPNSNQPQHF.

The genes are TRBV29-1 and TRBJ2-1, with 8 positions matching TRBD2. CDR1 is SQVTM, CDR2 ANQGSEA, per germline. Unmatched junction bases numbered 5, after V lost 4 bases and J lost 3 bases. The CDR3 spans 14 residues. The CDR3 sequence: CSVVGGGIYNEQFF. The CDR3 coding sequence is TGCAGCGTTGTTGGCGGGGGGATCTACAATGAGCAGTTCTTC.

The V gene is TRBV12-3 or TRBV12-4, the J gene TRBJ1-2, with a tentative D call TRBD1 (6 bases). Trimming took 4 bases from V and 6 from J, leaving 18 bases between them. CDR3 length: 15 amino acids. The CDR3 DNA follows: TGTGCCAGCAGTTACCCCTCACAGGGAGAGCATGGCTACACCTTC. This translates into CASSYPSQGEHGYTF.